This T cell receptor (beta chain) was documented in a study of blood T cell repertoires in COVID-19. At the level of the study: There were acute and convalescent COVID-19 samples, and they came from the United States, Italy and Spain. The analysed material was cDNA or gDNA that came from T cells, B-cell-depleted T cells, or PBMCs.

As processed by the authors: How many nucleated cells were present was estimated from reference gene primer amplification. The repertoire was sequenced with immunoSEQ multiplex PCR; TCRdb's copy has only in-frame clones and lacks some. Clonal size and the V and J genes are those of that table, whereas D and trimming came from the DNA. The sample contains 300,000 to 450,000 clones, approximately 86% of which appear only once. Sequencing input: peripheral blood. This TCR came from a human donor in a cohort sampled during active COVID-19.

CDR3 protein: CASSLRQAGEKLFF. CDR3 DNA: TGTGCCAGCAGCTTGAGGCAGGCTGGGGAAAAACTGTTTTTT. This chain links TRBV5-5 with TRBJ1-4, with no clear D. The CDR3 has 14 amino acids. V was shortened by 1 base and J by 8 bases, with 12 bases between the two germline ends. Germline V lookup: CDR1 SGHKS, CDR2 YYEKEE (reference sequence).